The clone carrying this T cell receptor (beta chain) was recorded a few times. The data were taken from a study of T cells in Graves' hyperthyroidism and ophthalmopathy. Overall study: Prior to any treatment, at the point of initial diagnosis, peripheral blood was collected.

With duration under 3 months, ophthalmopathy was active: Clinical Activity Score at least 3, NOSPECS at least 4. Every diagnosis used clinical symptoms, serum thyroxine and TRAb, thyroid ultrasound and orbital computed tomography. Template material for amplifying TCR beta CDR3 regions consisted of RNA transcripts. The HTBI primer set drove a first-round RT-PCR of the TCR CDR3. TCRdb used MiXCR to reprocess the multiplex PCR reads, holding one entry per CDR3 protein. The sample carries about 480,000 distinct CDR3 sequences, roughly 24% recorded once. J gave up 6 bases and V 5 bases, and 11 bases lay outside the gene matches. The CDR3 consists of 15 residues. CDR1 and CDR2 (germline): MDHEN, SYDVKM.

The sequence came from a woman in her 30s with Graves' ophthalmopathy. The chain uses TRBV28 and TRBJ1-1; the match to TRBD1 covers 8 bases. The sample comprised blood. The CDR3 sequence: CASSPSKTGVAEAFF. For the CDR3, the DNA is TGTGCCAGCAGTCCTTCCAAGACAGGGGTCGCTGAAGCTTTCTTT.